The T cell receptor beta chain under discussion was sequenced for a study of cytomegalovirus exposure and HLA in healthy donors. Amplification used 60 Vbeta primers and 13 Jbeta primers. Clones were read by immunoSEQ multiplex PCR, and TCRdb kept only the in-frame ones, dropping some. The sample lists 150,000 to 200,000 clones, 75% to 80% seen once, with about 3.1% in the top ten. On this clone itself: Antigen: not known.

This CDR3 has 15 residues. V lost 0 bases and J lost 0, with 9 bases in between. The germline CDR1 and CDR2 sequences are SGHRS and YFSETQ. Study-level findings and limits: Researchers counted roughly 160 TCR beta chains as cytomegalovirus-associated.

This receptor was taken from a female donor in good health and CMV-seronegative. J is TRBJ1-1 and V is TRBV5-1; D unresolved. Sequenced sample: PBMCs. The CDR3 loop reads CASSLDFQMNTEAFF. The CDR3 DNA is TGCGCCAGCAGCTTGGACTTCCAAATGAACACTGAAGCTTTCTTT.